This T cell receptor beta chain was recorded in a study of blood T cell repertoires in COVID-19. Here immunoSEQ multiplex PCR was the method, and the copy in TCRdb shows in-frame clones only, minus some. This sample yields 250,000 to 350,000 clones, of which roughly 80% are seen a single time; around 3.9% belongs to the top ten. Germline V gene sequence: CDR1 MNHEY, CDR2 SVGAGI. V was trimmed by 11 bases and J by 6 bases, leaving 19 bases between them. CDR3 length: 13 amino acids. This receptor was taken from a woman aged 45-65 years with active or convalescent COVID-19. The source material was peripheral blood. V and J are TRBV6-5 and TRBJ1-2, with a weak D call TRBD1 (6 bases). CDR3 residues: CAASLAGAHGYTF. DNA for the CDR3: TGTGCCGCCTCTTTAGCAGGGGCCCATGGCTACACCTTC.